This TCR beta chain was profiled in a study of blood T cells in healthy people across ages. This clonotype was found many times. Sample-barcoded 5' priming and a J-beta primer mix drove a second PCR of about 6 to 11 cycles. Every single cDNA molecule received a tag from a template-switch adaptor with 12 random nucleotides. MiXCR was run by TCRdb on the 5' RACE reads, yielding one entry per CDR3 protein. This table has 870,000 or so distinct CDR3 sequences, roughly 26% appearing once. The receptor was derived from a woman older than 75 in good health. Sequenced material: blood.

The CDR3 DNA sequence: TGTGCCAGCAGCCTTGGACTAGTCGATGAGCAGTTCTTC. Translated, it gives CASSLGLVDEQFF. The chain is built from TRBV7-2 and TRBJ2-1; the match to TRBD2 covers 7 bases. Germline V lookup: CDR1 SGHTA, CDR2 FQGNSA. The CDR3 is 13 amino acids. The V and J ends lost 5 bases and 8 bases, in that order; junction bases with no gene match: 6.